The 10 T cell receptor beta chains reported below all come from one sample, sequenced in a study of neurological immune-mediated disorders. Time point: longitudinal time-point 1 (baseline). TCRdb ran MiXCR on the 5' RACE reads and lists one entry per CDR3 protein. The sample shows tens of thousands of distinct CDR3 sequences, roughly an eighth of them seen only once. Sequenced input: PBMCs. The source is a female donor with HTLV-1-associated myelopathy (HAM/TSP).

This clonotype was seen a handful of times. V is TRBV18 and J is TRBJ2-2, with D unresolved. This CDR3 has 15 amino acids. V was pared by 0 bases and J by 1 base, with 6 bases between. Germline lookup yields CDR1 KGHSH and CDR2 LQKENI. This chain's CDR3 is CASSPPGRNTGELFF. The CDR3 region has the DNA TGTGCCAGCTCACCACCGGGCAGGAACACCGGGGAGCTGTTTTTT.

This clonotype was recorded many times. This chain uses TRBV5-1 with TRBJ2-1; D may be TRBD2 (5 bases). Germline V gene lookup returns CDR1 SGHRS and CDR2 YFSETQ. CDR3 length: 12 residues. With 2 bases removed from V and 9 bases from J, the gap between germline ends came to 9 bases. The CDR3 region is CASSFGVTEQFF. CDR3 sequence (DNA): TGCGCCAGCAGCTTCGGGGTTACTGAGCAGTTCTTC.

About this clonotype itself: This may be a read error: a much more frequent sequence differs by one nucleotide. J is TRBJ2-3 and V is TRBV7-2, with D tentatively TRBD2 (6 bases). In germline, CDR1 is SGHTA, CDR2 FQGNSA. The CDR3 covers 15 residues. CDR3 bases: TGTGCCAGCAGCACGCGGGGTGGTGGGGGAGATACGAAGTATTTT. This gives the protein CASSTRGGGGDTKYF.

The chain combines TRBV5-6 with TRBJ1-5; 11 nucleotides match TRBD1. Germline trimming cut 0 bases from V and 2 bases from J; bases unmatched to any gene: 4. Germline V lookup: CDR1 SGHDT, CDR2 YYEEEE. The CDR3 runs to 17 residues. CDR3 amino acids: CASSLGTGGAGNQPQHF. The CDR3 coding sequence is TGTGCCAGCAGCTTGGGGACAGGGGGCGCGGGCAATCAGCCCCAGCATTTT.

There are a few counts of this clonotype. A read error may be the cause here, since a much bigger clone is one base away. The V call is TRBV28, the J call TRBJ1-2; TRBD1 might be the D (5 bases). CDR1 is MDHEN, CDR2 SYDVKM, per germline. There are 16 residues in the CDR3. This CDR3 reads CASRTAGQLDNYGYNF. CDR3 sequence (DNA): TGTGCCAGCAGAACCGCGGGGCAGCTCGATAACTATGGCTACAACTTC.

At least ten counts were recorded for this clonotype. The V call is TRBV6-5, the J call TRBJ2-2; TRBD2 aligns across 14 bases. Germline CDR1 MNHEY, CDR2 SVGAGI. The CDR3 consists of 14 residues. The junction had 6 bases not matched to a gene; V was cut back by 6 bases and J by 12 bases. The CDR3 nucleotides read TGTGCCAGCAGGCAGGGACTAGCGGGGGTGCAGCTGTTTTTT. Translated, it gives CASRQGLAGVQLFF.

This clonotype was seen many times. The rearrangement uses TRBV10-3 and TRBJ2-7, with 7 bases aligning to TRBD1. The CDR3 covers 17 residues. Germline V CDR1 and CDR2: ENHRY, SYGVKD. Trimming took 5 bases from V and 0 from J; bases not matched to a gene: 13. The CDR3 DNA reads TGTGCCATCAGTAATTTAGGGGGCCGGGACAACTCCTACGAGCAGTACTTC. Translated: CAISNLGGRDNSYEQYF.

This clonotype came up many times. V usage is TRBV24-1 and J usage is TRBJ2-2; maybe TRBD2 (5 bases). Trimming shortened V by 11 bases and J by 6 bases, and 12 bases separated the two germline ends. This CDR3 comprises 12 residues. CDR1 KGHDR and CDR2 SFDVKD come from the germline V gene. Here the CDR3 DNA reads TGTGCCATATCGAGGGAATCCGGGGAGCTGTTTTTT. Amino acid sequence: CAISRESGELFF.

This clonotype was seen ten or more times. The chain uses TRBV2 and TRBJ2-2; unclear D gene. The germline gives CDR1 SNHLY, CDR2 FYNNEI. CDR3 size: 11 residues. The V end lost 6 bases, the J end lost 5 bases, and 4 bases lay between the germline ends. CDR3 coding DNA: TGTGCCAGCAGAACGACCGGGGAGCTGTTTTTT. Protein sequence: CASRTTGELFF. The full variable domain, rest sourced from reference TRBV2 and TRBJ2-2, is EPEVTQTPSHQVTQMGQEVILRCVPISNHLYFYWYRQILGQKVEFLVSFYNNEISEKSEIFDDQFSVERPDGSNFTLKIRSTKLEDSAMYFCASRTTGELFFGEGSRLTVL.

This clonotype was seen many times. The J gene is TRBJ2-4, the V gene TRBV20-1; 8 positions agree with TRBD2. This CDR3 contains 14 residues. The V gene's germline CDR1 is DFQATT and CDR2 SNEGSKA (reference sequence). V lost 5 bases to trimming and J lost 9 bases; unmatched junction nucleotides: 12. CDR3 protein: CSAPSGGDRGIQYF. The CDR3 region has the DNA TGCAGTGCTCCCTCGGGGGGGGATCGGGGCATTCAGTACTTC.